This record looks at one T cell receptor beta chain sequence and its context. Its antigen is currently unknown. No progression to ophthalmopathy during 18 months of follow-up defined stable disease. Hyperthyroidism had been newly diagnosed in patients aged 18 to 65, and its duration was under 2 months. The source of the sample is a study of T cells in Graves' hyperthyroidism and ophthalmopathy. RNA transcripts served as the template for amplifying TCR beta CDR3 regions. Initially, a first-round RT-PCR of the TCR CDR3 employed the HTBI primer set. TCRdb fed the multiplex PCR reads into MiXCR, producing one record per CDR3 protein. The sample consists of 300,000 to 350,000 distinct CDR3 sequences, about 15% of them appearing once. Germline CDR1 reads MNHEY; CDR2 reads SMNVEV (reference sequence). This CDR3 has 15 residues. V lost 3 bases to trimming and J lost 5 bases; unmatched junction nucleotides: 2.

Study-wide results and limits: Ophthalmopathy was separated from stable hyperthyroidism by a 13 V-J model. Expanded thyroid clonotypes (above 0.001) were mostly also found in blood.

Sequencing used blood. The rearrangement uses TRBV27 and TRBJ2-1; 12 nucleotides line up with TRBD2. This sequence originates from a man aged 25-45 years with Graves' hyperthyroidism. CDR3 sequence: CASSFRLAGDNEQFF. The CDR3 DNA is TGTGCCAGCAGTTTCCGACTAGCGGGAGACAATGAGCAGTTCTTC.